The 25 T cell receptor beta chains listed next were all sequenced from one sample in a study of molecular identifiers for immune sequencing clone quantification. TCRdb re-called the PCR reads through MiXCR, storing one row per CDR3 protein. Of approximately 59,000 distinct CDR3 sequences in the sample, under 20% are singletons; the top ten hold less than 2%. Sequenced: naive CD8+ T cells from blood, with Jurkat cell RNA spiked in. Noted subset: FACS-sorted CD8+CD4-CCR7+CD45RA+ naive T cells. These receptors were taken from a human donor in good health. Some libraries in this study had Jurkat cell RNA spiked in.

CDR3 DNA: TGTGCCAGCAGTGAATGGCACAATCAGCCCCAGCATTTT. It encodes CASSEWHNQPQHF. The chain is built from TRBV2 and TRBJ1-5; D gene unclear. In germline, CDR1 is SNHLY, CDR2 FYNNEI. The CDR3 has 13 amino acids. V lost 2 bases, J lost 3 bases, and 5 bases lay in between.

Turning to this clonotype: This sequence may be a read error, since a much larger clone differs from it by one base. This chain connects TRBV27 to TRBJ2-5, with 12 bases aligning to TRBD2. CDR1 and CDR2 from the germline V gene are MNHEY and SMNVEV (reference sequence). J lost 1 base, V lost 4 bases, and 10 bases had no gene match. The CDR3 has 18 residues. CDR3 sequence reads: CASSSYRRTSGVQETQYF. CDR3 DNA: TGTGCCAGCAGTTCTTATCGGAGGACTAGCGGGGTCCAAGAGACCCAGTACTTC.

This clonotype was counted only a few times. CDR3 coding DNA: TGTGCCAGCAGACAGAAGGGCGCGAATACGCAGTATTTT. Translated, it gives CASRQKGANTQYF. The chain uses TRBV27 and TRBJ2-3; no definite D call. Germline CDR1 MNHEY, CDR2 SMNVEV (reference sequence). This CDR3 is 13 amino acids long. V was pared by 6 bases and J by 7 bases, with 14 bases between.

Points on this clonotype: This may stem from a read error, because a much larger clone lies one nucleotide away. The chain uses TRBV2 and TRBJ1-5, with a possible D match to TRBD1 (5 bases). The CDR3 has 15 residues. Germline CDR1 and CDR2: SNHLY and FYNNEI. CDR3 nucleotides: TGTGCCAGCGGGTTCCGGGGGGGTGGCAATCAGTCCCAGCATTTT. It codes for CASGFRGGGNQSQHF. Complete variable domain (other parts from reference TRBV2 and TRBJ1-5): EPEVTQTPSHQVTQMGQEVILRCVPISNHLYFYWYRQILGQKVEFLVSFYNNEISEKSEIFDDQFSVERPDGSNFTLKIRSTKLEDSAMYFCASGFRGGGNQSQHFGDGTRLSIL.

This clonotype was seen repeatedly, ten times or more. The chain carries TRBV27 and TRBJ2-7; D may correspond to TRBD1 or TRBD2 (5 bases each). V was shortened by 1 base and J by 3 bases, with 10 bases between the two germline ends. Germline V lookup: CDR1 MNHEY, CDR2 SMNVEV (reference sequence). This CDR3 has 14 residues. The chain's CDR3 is CASSLWGSGYEQYF. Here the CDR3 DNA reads TGTGCCAGCAGTTTATGGGGCAGCGGCTACGAGCAGTACTTC.

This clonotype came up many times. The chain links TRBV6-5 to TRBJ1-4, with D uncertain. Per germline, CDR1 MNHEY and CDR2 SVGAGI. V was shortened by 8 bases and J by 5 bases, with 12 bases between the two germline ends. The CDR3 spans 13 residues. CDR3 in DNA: TGTGCCAGCTACGGGTTCTCGAATGAAAAACTGTTTTTT. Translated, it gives CASYGFSNEKLFF.

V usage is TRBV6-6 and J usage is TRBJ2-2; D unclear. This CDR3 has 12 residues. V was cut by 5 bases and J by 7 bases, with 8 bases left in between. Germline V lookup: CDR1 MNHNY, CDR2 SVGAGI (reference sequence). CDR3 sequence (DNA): TGTGCCAGCAGTGGGGTTGGCGGGGAGCTGTTTTTT. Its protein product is CASSGVGGELFF.

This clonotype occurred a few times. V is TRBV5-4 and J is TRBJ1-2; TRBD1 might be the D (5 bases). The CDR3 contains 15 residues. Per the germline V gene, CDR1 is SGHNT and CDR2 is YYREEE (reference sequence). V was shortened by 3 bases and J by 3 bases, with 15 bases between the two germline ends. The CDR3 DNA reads TGTGCCAGCAGCTACGTCGTTGGGGCTCACTATGGCTACACCTTC. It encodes CASSYVVGAHYGYTF.

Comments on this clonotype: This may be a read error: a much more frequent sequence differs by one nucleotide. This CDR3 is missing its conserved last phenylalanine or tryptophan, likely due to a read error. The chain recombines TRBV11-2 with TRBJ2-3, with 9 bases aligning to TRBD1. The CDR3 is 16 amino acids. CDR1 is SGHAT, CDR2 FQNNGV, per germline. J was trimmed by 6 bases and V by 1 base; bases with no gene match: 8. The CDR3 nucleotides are TGTGCCAGCAGCTTAGTGGGGACAGGGAAGCGGGATACGCAGTATTCT. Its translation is CASSLVGTGKRDTQYS.

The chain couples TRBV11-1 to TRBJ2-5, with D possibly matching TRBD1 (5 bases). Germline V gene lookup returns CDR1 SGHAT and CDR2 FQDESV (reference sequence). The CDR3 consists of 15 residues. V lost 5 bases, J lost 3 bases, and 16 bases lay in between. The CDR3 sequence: CASSPRQSGKETQYF. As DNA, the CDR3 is TGTGCCAGCAGCCCACGTCAGTCAGGGAAAGAGACCCAGTACTTC.

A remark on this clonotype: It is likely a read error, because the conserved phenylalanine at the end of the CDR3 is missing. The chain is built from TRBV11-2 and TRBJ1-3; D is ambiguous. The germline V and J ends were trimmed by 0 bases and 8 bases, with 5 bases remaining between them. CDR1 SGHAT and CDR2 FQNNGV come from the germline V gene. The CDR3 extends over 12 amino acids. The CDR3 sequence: CASSLDLYTIYS. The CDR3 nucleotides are TGTGCCAGCAGCTTAGATTTATACACCATATATTCT.

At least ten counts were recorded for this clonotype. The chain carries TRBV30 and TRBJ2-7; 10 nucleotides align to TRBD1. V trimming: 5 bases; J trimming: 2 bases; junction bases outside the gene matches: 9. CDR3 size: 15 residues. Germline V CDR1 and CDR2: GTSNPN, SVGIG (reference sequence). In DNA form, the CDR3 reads TGTGCCTGGTCCGATACCGGGACAGGGGCCTACGAGCAGTACTTC. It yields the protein CAWSDTGTGAYEQYF.

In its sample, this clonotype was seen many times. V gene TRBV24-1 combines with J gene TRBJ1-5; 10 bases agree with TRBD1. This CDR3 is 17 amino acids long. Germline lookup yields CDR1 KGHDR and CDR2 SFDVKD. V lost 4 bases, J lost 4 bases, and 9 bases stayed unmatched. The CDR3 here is CATSDRRDRGFNQPQHF. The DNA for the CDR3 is TGTGCCACCAGTGACCGCCGGGACAGGGGTTTTAATCAGCCCCAGCATTTT.

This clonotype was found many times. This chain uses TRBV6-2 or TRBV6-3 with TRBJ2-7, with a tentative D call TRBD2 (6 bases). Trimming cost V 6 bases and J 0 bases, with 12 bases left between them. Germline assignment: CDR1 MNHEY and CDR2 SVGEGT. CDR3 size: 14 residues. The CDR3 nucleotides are TGTGCCAGCAGCTCGTGGGGAGGCTCCTACGAGCAGTACTTC. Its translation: CASSSWGGSYEQYF.

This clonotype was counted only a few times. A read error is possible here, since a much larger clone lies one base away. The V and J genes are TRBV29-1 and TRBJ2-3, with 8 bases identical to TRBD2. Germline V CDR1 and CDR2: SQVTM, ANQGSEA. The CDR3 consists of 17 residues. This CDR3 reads CSVTRGIGRDYTDTRYF. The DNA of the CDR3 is TGCAGCGTGACACGAGGGATCGGGAGGGATTACACAGATACGCGGTATTTT.

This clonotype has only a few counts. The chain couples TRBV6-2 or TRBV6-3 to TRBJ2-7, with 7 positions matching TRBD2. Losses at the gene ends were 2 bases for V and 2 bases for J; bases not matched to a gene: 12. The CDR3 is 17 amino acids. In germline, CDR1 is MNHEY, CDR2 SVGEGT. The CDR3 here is CASSYPLRLAEAYEQYF. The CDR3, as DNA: TGTGCCAGCAGTTACCCACTCCGGCTAGCGGAGGCCTACGAGCAGTACTTC.

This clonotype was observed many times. The CDR3 loop is CASSLAPTSGTQTGELFF. The CDR3 DNA is TGTGCCAGCAGTTTAGCGCCCACTAGCGGGACTCAAACCGGGGAGCTGTTTTTT. The chain employs TRBV12-3 or TRBV12-4 and TRBJ2-2; 10 bases are a match to TRBD2. Unmatched junction bases numbered 9, after V lost 0 bases and J lost 5 bases. The CDR3 consists of 18 residues.

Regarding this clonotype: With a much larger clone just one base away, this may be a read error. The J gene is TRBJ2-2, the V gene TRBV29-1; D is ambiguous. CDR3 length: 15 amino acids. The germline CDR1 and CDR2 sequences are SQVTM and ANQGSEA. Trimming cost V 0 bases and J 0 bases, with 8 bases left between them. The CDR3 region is CSVEEATSNTGELFF. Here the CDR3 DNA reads TGCAGCGTTGAAGAGGCCACTTCGAACACCGGGGAGCTGTTTTTT.

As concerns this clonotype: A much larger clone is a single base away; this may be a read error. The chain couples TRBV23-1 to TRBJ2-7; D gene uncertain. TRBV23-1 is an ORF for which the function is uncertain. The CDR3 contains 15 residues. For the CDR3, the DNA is TGCGTCAGCAGCCCCCCCCCCGGGCTCACCTACGAGCAGTACTTC. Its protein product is CVSSPPPGLTYEQYF.

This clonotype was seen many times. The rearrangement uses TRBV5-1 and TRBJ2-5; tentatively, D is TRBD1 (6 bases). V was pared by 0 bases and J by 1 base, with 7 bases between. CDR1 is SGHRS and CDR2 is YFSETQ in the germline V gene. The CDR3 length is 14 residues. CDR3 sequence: CASSLEGGQETQYF. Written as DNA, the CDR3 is TGCGCCAGCAGCTTGGAAGGGGGCCAAGAGACCCAGTACTTC.

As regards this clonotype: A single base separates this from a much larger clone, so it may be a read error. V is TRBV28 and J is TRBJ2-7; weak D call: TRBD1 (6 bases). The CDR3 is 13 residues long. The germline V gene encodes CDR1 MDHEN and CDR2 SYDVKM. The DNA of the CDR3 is TGTGCCAGTACTGTCCAGGGGTCCCACGAGCAGTGCTTC. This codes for CASTVQGSHEQCF.

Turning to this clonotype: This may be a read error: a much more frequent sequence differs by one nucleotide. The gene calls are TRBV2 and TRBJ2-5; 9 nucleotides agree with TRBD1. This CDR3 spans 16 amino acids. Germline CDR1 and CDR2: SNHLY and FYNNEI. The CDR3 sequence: CASREGTGPYQETQYF. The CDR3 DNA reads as TGTGCCAGCCGTGAGGGGACAGGGCCGTACCAAGAGACCCAGTACTTC.

The CDR3 DNA is TGTGCCAGTAGTATAGGGGCAGGGTCTCGGACAGATACGCAGTATTTT. Amino acid sequence: CASSIGAGSRTDTQYF. V and J are TRBV19 and TRBJ2-3, with a weak D call TRBD1 (5 bases). Germline V gene data show CDR1 as LNHDA and CDR2 as SQIVND (reference sequence). CDR3 size: 16 residues. The V gene lost 1 base and the J gene lost 3 bases, with 14 bases spanning the gap.

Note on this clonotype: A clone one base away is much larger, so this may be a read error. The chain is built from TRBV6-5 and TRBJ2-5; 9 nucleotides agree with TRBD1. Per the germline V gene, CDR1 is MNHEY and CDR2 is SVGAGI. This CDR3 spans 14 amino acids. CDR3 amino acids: CANSYTGGAGTQYF. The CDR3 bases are TGTGCCAACAGTTACACAGGGGGCGCCGGGACCCAGTACTTC.

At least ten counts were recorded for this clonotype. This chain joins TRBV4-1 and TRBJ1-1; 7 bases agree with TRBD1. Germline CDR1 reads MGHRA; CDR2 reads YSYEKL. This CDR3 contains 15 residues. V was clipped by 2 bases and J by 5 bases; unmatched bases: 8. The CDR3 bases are TGCGCCAGCAGCCAATATCGACAGGGAGGGACTGAAGCTTTCTTT. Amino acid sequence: CASSQYRQGGTEAFF.